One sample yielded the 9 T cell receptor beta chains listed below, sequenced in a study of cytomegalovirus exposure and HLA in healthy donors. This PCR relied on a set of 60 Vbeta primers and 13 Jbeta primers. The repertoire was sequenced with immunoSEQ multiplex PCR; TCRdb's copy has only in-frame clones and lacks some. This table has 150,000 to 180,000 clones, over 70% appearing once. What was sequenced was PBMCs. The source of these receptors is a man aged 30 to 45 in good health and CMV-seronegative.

The CDR3 DNA is TGTGCCAGCAGTGGGGGCATAGACACTGAAGCTTTCTTT. The encoded protein is CASSGGIDTEAFF. The V gene is TRBV28, the J gene TRBJ1-1; D may be TRBD1 (6 bases). Germline V gene lookup returns CDR1 MDHEN and CDR2 SYDVKM. The length of the CDR3 is 13 residues. Trimming removed 5 bases at V and 3 bases at J, with 10 bases between.

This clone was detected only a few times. CDR3 amino acids: CASSPRGLAGGYDTQYF. CDR3 DNA: TGTGCCAGCTCACCTCGCGGACTAGCGGGGGGGTACGATACGCAGTATTTT. The genes are TRBV18 and TRBJ2-3; 15 positions match TRBD2. There are 17 residues in the CDR3. Germline V lookup: CDR1 KGHSH, CDR2 LQKENI. V gave up 3 bases and J gave up 6 bases; unmatched junction bases: 7.

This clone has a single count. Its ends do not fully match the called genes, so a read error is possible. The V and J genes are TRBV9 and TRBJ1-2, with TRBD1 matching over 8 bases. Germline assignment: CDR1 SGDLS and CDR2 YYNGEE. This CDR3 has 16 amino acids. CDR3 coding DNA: TGTGCCAGCAGCGTAGATGGGACAGGCCTAGACTATGGCTACCCCTTC. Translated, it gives CASSVDGTGLDYGYPF.

This CDR3 reads CASSEVGHSQETQYF. The CDR3 DNA reads TGTGCCAGCAGTGAAGTAGGACACTCACAAGAGACCCAGTACTTC. J is TRBJ2-5 and V is TRBV6-1, with D perhaps TRBD1 (5 bases). V was clipped by 1 base and J by 2 bases, with 11 bases between them. This CDR3 is 15 amino acids long. Germline V gene lookup returns CDR1 MNHNS and CDR2 SASEGT.

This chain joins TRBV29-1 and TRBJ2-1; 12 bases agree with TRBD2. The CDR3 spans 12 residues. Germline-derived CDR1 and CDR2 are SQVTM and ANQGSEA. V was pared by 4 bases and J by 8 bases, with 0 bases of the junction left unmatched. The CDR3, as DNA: TGCAGCGTTGGACTAGCGGGGGATGAGCAGTTCTTC. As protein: CSVGLAGDEQFF.

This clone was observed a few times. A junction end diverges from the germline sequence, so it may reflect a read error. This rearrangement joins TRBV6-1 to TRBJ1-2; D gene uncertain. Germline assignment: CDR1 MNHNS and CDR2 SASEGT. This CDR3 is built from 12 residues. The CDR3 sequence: CASSEQNYGYPF. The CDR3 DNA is TGTGCCAGCAGTGAACAAAACTATGGCTACCCCTTC.

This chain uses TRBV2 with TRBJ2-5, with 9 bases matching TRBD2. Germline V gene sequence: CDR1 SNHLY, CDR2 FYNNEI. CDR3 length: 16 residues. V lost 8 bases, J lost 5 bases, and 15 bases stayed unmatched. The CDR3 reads CASSPLAGALSETQYF. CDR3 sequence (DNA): TGTGCCAGCTCTCCTTTAGCGGGGGCCCTCTCGGAGACCCAGTACTTC.

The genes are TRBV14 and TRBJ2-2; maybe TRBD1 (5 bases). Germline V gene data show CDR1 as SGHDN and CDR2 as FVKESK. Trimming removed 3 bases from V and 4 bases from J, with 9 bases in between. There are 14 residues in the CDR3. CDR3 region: CASSQTDGTGELFF. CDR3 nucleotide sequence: TGTGCCAGCAGCCAGACAGATGGCACCGGGGAGCTGTTTTTT.

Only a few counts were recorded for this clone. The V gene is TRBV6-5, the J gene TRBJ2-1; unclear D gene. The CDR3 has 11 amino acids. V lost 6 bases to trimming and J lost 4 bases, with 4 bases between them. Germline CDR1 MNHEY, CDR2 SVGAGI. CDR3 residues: CASSRYNEQFF. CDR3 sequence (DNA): TGTGCCAGCAGCAGGTACAATGAGCAGTTCTTC.